This is a list of T cell receptor beta chains from one sample in a study of shared clonotypes between healthy human individuals. Method: immunoSEQ multiplex PCR; TCRdb's copy keeps in-frame clones and lacks some. The table shows millions of clones, with approximately 93% occurring only once. Sequenced material: naive CD4+ T cells from PBMCs. Receptor source: a man in his late teens or twenties in good health. Some clones in this sample may be carry-over from other donors' samples. CDR3s include the opening cysteine and the closing phenylalanine or tryptophan. The order of the fields is V gene, J gene, clone size, D gene, CDR3 DNA, CDR3 protein. D genes are given only for firm matches. Rows give clone size only sometimes, using once, few, many, or a class for an expanded clone.

>TRBV7-2|TRBJ2-1|NA|TRBD2
TGTGCCAGCAGCTTATTCGGACTAGCGGGAGGGCCTCTGGGGAATGAGCAGTTCTTC
CASSLFGLAGGPLGNEQFF
>TRBV5-1|TRBJ2-3|NA|NA
TGCGCCAGTATCCGGGGACCGGGCACAGATACGCAGTATTTT
CASIRGPGTDTQYF
>TRBV18|TRBJ2-1|NA|TRBD2
TGTGCCAGTCTTACGACTAGCGGGATCGAGGGCGGACACAATGAGCAGTTCTTC
CASLTTSGIEGGHNEQFF
>TRBV5-1|TRBJ1-6|NA|TRBD1
TGCGCCAGCAGCCCCACGACAGGGGATTCACCCCTCCACTTT
CASSPTTGDSPLHF
>TRBV18|TRBJ2-1|NA|NA
TGTGCCAGCTCGCCGGACCGCTTGGCCGGCAATGAGCAGTTCTTC
CASSPDRLAGNEQFF
>TRBV9|TRBJ2-2|NA|TRBD2
TGTGCCAGCAGCGTCCTAGTAGTAGCGGGTGGCGGGGAGCTGTTTTTT
CASSVLVVAGGGELFF
>TRBV10-3|TRBJ2-5|NA|TRBD1
TGTGCCATCAGTGACGAACGACGGGGACAGATCCAAGAGACCCAGTACTTC
CAISDERRGQIQETQYF
>TRBV9|TRBJ2-1|NA|NA
TGTGCCAGCAGCGTAGGGGCAGGGTTTGAGCAGTTCTTC
CASSVGAGFEQFF
>TRBV19|TRBJ2-1|NA|NA
TGTGCCAGTAGTGAGGGGGTCCCCTACAATGAGCAGTTCTTC
CASSEGVPYNEQFF
>TRBV7-2|TRBJ1-1|NA|NA
TGTGCCAGCAGCCCGAGTACTGACACTGAAGCTTTCTTT
CASSPSTDTEAFF
>TRBV5-8|TRBJ2-2|NA|TRBD1
TGTGCCAGCAGCCACACTCAGGGGGCCCACAACACCGGGGAGCTGTTTTTT
CASSHTQGAHNTGELFF
>TRBV30|TRBJ2-1|NA|NA
TGTGCCTGGAGTCCCGGCTATGAGCAGTTCTTC
CAWSPGYEQFF
>TRBV5-1|TRBJ1-3|NA|TRBD1
TGCGCCAGCAGCTTGGAAGCGACAGGGAATGGAAACACCATATATTTT
CASSLEATGNGNTIYF
>TRBV2|TRBJ1-5|NA|NA
TGTGCCAGCAGTGATTCCGTCAGGGGAGGACAGCCCCAGCATTTT
CASSDSVRGGQPQHF
>TRBV6-1|TRBJ2-2|NA|TRBD2
TGTGCCAGCAGGGGACTAGCGGCTCCCGGGGAGCTGTTTTTT
CASRGLAAPGELFF
>TRBV18|TRBJ2-2|once|NA
TGTGCCAGCTCACCACCATCGACAGGCTTCACCGGGGAGCTGTTTTTT
CASSPPSTGFTGELFF
>TRBV2|TRBJ2-6|NA|NA
TGTGCCAGCAGTGAAGTCAGGGGCTCTGGGGCCAACGTCCTGACTTTC
CASSEVRGSGANVLTF
>TRBV6-5|TRBJ2-7|NA|TRBD1
TGTGCCAGCAGCCAAGGACAGGGAAGGTCCTACGAGCAGTACTTC
CASSQGQGRSYEQYF
>TRBV6-1|TRBJ1-2|NA|NA
TGTGCCAGCTGCCTGGCCCCGGGCGGCTATGGCTACACCTTC
CASCLAPGGYGYTF
>TRBV9|TRBJ2-2|NA|NA
TGTGCCAGCAGCGTTAGGACGGTGAACACCGGGGAGCTGTTTTTT
CASSVRTVNTGELFF
>TRBV10-3|TRBJ2-7|NA|TRBD1
TGTGCCATCAGTCGAACGGACAGGAGCTCCTACGAGCAGTACTTC
CAISRTDRSSYEQYF
>TRBV4-1|TRBJ2-5|NA|NA
TGCGCCAGCAGCCGCGCTTCTGGGGACCAAGAGACCCAGTACTTC
CASSRASGDQETQYF
>TRBV5-1|TRBJ1-4|NA|NA
TGCGCCAGCAGCTTGGGGGATACGAACGAAAAACTGTTTTTT
CASSLGDTNEKLFF
>TRBV28|TRBJ1-2|NA|NA
TGTGCCAGCAGTTTATCTACACGGGGCCTCAATGGCTACACCTTC
CASSLSTRGLNGYTF
>TRBV28|TRBJ2-5|NA|NA
TGTGCCAGCAGTTTGGTGGCCTCTAGGGCCCAGTACTTC
CASSLVASRAQYF
>TRBV15|TRBJ2-5|NA|TRBD2
TGTGCCACCAGCAGGGTTAGCGGGAGGAAAGAGACCCAGTACTTC
CATSRVSGRKETQYF
>TRBV18|TRBJ1-4|NA|NA
TGTGCCAGCTCACCTGGGCCAGAAAAACTGTTTTTT
CASSPGPEKLFF
>TRBV5-1|TRBJ1-2|NA|NA
TGCGCCAGCAGTGGGGGCAGGGACTATGGCTACACCTTC
CASSGGRDYGYTF
>TRBV5-1|TRBJ2-5|NA|NA
TGCGCCAGCAGCGTGCGGGGGCGGGAGACCCAGTACTTC
CASSVRGRETQYF
>TRBV7-3|TRBJ2-7|NA|NA
TGTGCCAGCAGCCTTACGAGATTAAACGAGCAGTACTTC
CASSLTRLNEQYF
>TRBV2|TRBJ2-1|NA|NA
TGTGCCAGCAGTGTGGAACGCCCGGTCTACAATGAGCAGTTCTTC
CASSVERPVYNEQFF
>TRBV6-4|TRBJ2-6|NA|TRBD1
TGTGCCAGCAGCCGGGACAGGCTTTACTCTGGGGCCAACGTCCTGACTTTC
CASSRDRLYSGANVLTF
>TRBV9|TRBJ2-7|once|NA
TGTGCCAGCAGCGTCCTGCCAGGGCAAGGTTTTTACGAGCAGTACTTC
CASSVLPGQGFYEQYF
>TRBV7-3|TRBJ2-2|NA|TRBD1
TGTGCCAGCAGCTTCGAGACAGGGTTTCACGGGGAGCTGTTTTTT
CASSFETGFHGELFF
>TRBV5-4|TRBJ2-1|NA|NA
TGTGCCAGCAGCTTGTCGGCAGAGGGCAATGAGCAGTTCTTC
CASSLSAEGNEQFF
>TRBV5-4|TRBJ1-5|NA|NA
TGTGCCAGCAGCTTTGGGGGGGCGGTCAATCAGCCCCAGCATTTT
CASSFGGAVNQPQHF
>TRBV19|TRBJ2-1|NA|TRBD2
TGTGCCAGTAGTACCCCGGGACTACGGGAGCAGTTCTTC
CASSTPGLREQFF